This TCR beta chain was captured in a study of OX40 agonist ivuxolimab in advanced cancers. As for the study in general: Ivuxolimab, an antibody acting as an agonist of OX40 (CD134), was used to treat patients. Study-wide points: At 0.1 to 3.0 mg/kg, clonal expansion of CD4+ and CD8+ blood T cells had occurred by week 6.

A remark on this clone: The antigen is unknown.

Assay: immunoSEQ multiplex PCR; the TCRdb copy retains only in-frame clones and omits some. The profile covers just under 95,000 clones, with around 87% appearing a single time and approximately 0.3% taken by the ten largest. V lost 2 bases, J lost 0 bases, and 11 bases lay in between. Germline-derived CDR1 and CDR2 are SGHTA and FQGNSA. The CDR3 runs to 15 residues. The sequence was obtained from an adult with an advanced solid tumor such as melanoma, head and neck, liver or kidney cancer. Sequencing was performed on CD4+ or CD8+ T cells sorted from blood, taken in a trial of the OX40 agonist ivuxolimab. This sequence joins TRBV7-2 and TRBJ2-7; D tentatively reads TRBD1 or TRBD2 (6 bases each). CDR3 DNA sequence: TGTGCCAGCAGCTTAAGAGGGGGGTCCTCCTACGAGCAGTACTTC. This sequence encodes CASSLRGGSSYEQYF.